The text below deals with one TCR beta chain. What it binds is not known. This specimen belongs to a study of blood T cells in healthy people across ages. Overall study findings and caveats: Diversity estimated from one million T cells was considered an underestimate.

A second PCR of 7 to 11 cycles used a sample-barcoded 5' primer and a J-beta primer mix. A single record per CDR3 protein comes from TCRdb applying MiXCR to the 5' RACE reads. The sample lists 1.5 million to 1.8 million distinct CDR3 sequences; about 45% were seen once. The CDR3 runs 16 residues. With 8 bases removed from V and 0 bases from J, the gap between germline ends came to 18 bases. Germline values: CDR1 SGHRS, CDR2 YFSETQ. This clonotype was obtained from a woman between 18 and 30 years old in good health. The chain combines TRBV5-1 with TRBJ2-1; D may be TRBD1 or TRBD2 (5 bases each). The sequenced sample consisted of blood. The CDR3 spells CASHLRVGGSYNEQFF. DNA for the CDR3: TGCGCCAGTCATTTACGGGTTGGGGGCTCCTACAATGAGCAGTTCTTC.